The T cell receptor (beta chain) under discussion was sequenced for a study of cytomegalovirus exposure and HLA in healthy donors. Study overall: The study placed around 85% of its roughly 410 genotyped donors in the Caucasian-associated ancestry cluster.

The study's findings and limits: It has been reported that TCR beta sequences accurately predicted the HLA-A and HLA-B alleles of most subjects. Most of the TCR beta V segments (in an earlier analysis) were productive either about 87% or about 30% of the time.

The PCR employed 60 Vbeta primers together with 13 Jbeta primers. Assay used: immunoSEQ multiplex PCR; TCRdb lists only in-frame clones, some missing. Of about 160,000 clones listed, more than 70% were seen once; the top ten hold around 4.7%. Of note for this clone: Its specificity is not known.

There are 14 residues in the CDR3. Trimming removed 4 bases from V and 7 bases from J; junction bases left unmatched: 4. Germline values: CDR1 SNHLY, CDR2 FYNNEI. Sequencing was performed on PBMCs. The sequence was obtained from a male donor in good health and CMV-seronegative. The chain employs TRBV2 and TRBJ1-4; 9 nucleotides agree with TRBD1. The CDR3 DNA reads TGTGCCAGCAGTGGGGACAGGGTCTCTGAAAAACTGTTTTTT. Translation gives CASSGDRVSEKLFF.